Following are 12 T cell receptor beta chains from one sample sequenced in a study of blood T cell repertoires in COVID-19. The repertoire was sequenced with immunoSEQ multiplex PCR; TCRdb's copy has only in-frame clones and lacks some. The table includes almost 500,000 clones, about 85% detected once. Source material: PBMCs or T cells enriched from blood (not recorded which). The receptors here all came from a woman aged 60-75 years who had recovered from COVID-19.

J is TRBJ1-1 and V is TRBV24-1, with no clear D. The CDR3 extends over 13 amino acids. Germline V gene lookup returns CDR1 KGHDR and CDR2 SFDVKD. V was clipped by 8 bases and J by 2 bases, with 11 bases between them. CDR3 loop: CATKDRVNTEAFF. CDR3 DNA: TGTGCCACCAAGGATCGGGTAAACACTGAAGCTTTCTTT.

This chain links TRBV5-8 with TRBJ1-3; D is undetermined. The CDR3 runs 12 residues. Germline CDR1 SGHTS, CDR2 YDEGEE. V was cut by 5 bases and J by 2 bases, with 5 bases left in between. CDR3 bases: TGTGCCAGCAGGGCGGCTGGAAACACCATATATTTT. Translating it yields CASRAAGNTIYF.

The chain uses TRBV29-1 and TRBJ1-5, with no clear D. The CDR3 length is 12 residues. V was clipped by 7 bases and J by 7 bases, with 14 bases between them. Germline V CDR1 and CDR2: SQVTM, ANQGSEA. In nucleotides, the CDR3 is TGCAGCGCAGGACGAACGGGGCAGCCCCAGCATTTT. Translated, it gives CSAGRTGQPQHF.

The gene calls are TRBV6-5 and TRBJ2-7, with 7 bases fitting TRBD1. The CDR3 totals 15 residues. V trimming: 7 bases; J trimming: 3 bases; junction bases outside the gene matches: 12. Germline V gene data show CDR1 as MNHEY and CDR2 as SVGAGI. CDR3 amino acids: CASTPGTVGRYEQYF. CDR3 sequence (DNA): TGTGCCAGCACCCCTGGGACAGTTGGGCGCTACGAGCAGTACTTC.

CDR3 region: CATSRFSGELFF. DNA of the CDR3: TGTGCCACCAGCAGATTCTCCGGGGAGCTGTTTTTT. This rearrangement joins TRBV15 to TRBJ2-2; D call uncertain. The CDR3 covers 12 residues. Germline V gene sequence: CDR1 LNHNV, CDR2 YYDKDF (reference sequence). Deletions cut 2 bases from V and 6 bases from J, with 4 bases between.

This clone was recorded only once. This same CDR3 is encoded by further DNA sequences in the sample. The gene calls are TRBV12-3 or TRBV12-4 and TRBJ1-1; no reliable D call. The CDR3 runs 12 residues. Trimming left V 2 bases short and J 4 bases short, with 5 bases between. CDR3 loop: CASSLSGTEAFF. CDR3 nucleotide sequence: TGTGCCAGCAGTTTATCAGGCACTGAAGCTTTCTTT.

The CDR3 DNA follows: TGCGCCAGCAGAACCCGGACAGGGAGCACAGATACGCAGTATTTT. As protein: CASRTRTGSTDTQYF. This chain uses TRBV5-1 with TRBJ2-3; 8 nucleotides agree with TRBD1. CDR3 length equals 15 residues. Trimming cost V 5 bases and J 0 bases; bases outside gene matches: 5. Germline values: CDR1 SGHRS, CDR2 YFSETQ.

The chain has TRBV10-3 and TRBJ2-7; D possibly corresponds to TRBD2 (5 bases). V lost 4 bases and J 5 bases, leaving 12 bases between the germline ends. This CDR3 comprises 13 residues. Germline CDR1 is ENHRY and CDR2 is SYGVKD. The CDR3: CAISVVRDNEQYV. The CDR3 DNA reads TGTGCCATCAGTGTTGTTCGGGATAACGAGCAGTACGTC.

This chain joins TRBV5-4 and TRBJ2-2; TRBD1 matches at 7 bases. Germline values: CDR1 SGHNT, CDR2 YYREEE (reference sequence). The V and J ends lost 0 bases and 5 bases, in that order; junction bases with no gene match: 4. The CDR3 has 15 amino acids. CDR3 sequence reads: CASSLGGGVTGELFF. DNA for the CDR3: TGTGCCAGCAGCTTGGGAGGGGGCGTAACCGGGGAGCTGTTTTTT. Variable domain in full (rest from reference TRBV5-4 and TRBJ2-2): ETGVTQSPTHLIKTRGQQVTLRCSSQSGHNTVSWYQQALGQGPQFIFQYYREEENGRGNFPPRFSGLQFPNYSSELNVNALELDDSALYLCASSLGGGVTGELFFGEGSRLTVL.

The gene calls are TRBV2 and TRBJ1-2; tentatively, D is TRBD1 (5 bases). The germline V gene encodes CDR1 SNHLY and CDR2 FYNNEI. The length of the CDR3 is 10 residues. Trimming stripped 7 bases from V and 9 bases from J, with 9 bases between. CDR3 sequence (DNA): TGTGCCAGCATCAGGGATCGCTACACCTTC. Amino acids: CASIRDRYTF.

The chain joins TRBV6-5 to TRBJ2-1, with 11 bases that match TRBD2. Germline values: CDR1 MNHEY, CDR2 SVGAGI. CDR3 length: 13 amino acids. Trimming took 7 bases from V and 5 from J; bases not matched to a gene: 1. The CDR3 DNA reads TGTGCCAGCAAGGGACTAGCGGACAATGAGCAGTTCTTC. Translating it yields CASKGLADNEQFF.

V is TRBV7-8 and J is TRBJ2-1; 7 bases are a match to TRBD2. The J segment lost 6 bases and the V segment lost 1 base, leaving 12 bases of the junction unmatched. The V gene's germline CDR1 is SGHVS and CDR2 FQNEAQ. The CDR3 consists of 17 residues. DNA of the CDR3: TGTGCCAGCAGCTTAGAGGGTGTCGGGGGGAAGTTCAATGAGCAGTTCTTC. It yields the protein CASSLEGVGGKFNEQFF.